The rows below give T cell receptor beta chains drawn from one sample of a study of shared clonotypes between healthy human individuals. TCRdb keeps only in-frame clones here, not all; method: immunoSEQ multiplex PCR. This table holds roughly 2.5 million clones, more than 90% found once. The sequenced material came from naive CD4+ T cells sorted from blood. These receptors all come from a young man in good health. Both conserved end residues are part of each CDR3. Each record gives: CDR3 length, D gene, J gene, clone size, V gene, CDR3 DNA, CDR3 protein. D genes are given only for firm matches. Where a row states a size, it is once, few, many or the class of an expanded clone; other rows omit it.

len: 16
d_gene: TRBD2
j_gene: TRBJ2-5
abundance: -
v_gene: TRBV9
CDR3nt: TGTGCCAGCAGCGTAGCCCCAGTGGGAGGGCAAGAGACCCAGTACTTC
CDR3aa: CASSVAPVGGQETQYF

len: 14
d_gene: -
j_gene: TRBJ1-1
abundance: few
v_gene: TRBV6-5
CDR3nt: TGTGCCAGCAGCCGAGGGGCCCTCATGGAGGGAGCTTTCTTT
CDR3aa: CASSRGALMEGAFF

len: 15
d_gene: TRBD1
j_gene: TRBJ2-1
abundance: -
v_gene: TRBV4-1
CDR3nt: TGCGCCAGCAGCCAAGACCTCACAGGGGGCGATGAGCAGTTCTTC
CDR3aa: CASSQDLTGGDEQFF

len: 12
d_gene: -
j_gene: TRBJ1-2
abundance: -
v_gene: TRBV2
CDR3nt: TGTGCCAGCAGTGAAACAGGTTGGGGCTACACCTTC
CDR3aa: CASSETGWGYTF

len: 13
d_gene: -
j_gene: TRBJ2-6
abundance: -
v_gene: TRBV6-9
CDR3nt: TGTGCCAGCAATCTTTCTGGGGCCAACGTCCTGACTTTC
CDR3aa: CASNLSGANVLTF

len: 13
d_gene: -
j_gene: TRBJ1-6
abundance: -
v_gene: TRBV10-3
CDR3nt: TGTGCCATCAGTGAAGGGGGGGCTTCACCCCTCCACTTT
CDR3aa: CAISEGGASPLHF

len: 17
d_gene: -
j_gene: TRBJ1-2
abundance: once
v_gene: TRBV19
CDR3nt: TGTGCCAGTAGTAGCCCCACGGGAATAGAGCCTAACTATGGCTACACCTTC
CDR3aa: CASSSPTGIEPNYGYTF

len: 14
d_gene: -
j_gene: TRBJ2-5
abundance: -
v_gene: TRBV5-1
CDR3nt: TGCGCCAGCAGCTTCGAGCCGACGCAAGAGACCCAGTACTTC
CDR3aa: CASSFEPTQETQYF

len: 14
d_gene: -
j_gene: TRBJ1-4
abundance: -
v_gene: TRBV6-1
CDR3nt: TGTGCCAGCGCGCAGGGTGCAACTAATGAAAAACTGTTTTTT
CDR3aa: CASAQGATNEKLFF

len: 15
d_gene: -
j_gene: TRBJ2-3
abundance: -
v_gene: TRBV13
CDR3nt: TGTGCCAGCAGCCCAAACTCCAGGGGCACAGATACGCAGTATTTT
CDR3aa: CASSPNSRGTDTQYF

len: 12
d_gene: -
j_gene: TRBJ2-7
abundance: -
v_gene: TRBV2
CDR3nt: TGTGCCAGCAGTGAAGCGGCCTACGAGCAGTACTTC
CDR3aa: CASSEAAYEQYF

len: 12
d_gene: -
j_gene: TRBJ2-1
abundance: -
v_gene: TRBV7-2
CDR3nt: TGTGCCAGCAGCTCGCAGGGTTCTGAGCAGTTCTTC
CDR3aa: CASSSQGSEQFF

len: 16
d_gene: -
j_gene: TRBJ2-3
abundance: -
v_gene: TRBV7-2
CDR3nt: TGTGCCAGCAGCCTAAGAGGCAGGTCCAACACAGATACGCAGTATTTT
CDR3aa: CASSLRGRSNTDTQYF

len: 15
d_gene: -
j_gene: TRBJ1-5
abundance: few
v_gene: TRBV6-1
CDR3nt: TGTGCCAGCAGCGAAGGGGGTGGCCGCAATCAGCCCCAGCATTTT
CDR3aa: CASSEGGGRNQPQHF

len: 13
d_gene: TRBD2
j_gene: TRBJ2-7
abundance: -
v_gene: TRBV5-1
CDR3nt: TGCGCCAGCAGGCTAGCGGGACCCTACGAGCAGTACTTC
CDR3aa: CASRLAGPYEQYF

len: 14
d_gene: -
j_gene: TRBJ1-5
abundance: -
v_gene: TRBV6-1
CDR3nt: TGTGCCAGCAGTGATGGGGGGGGCAATCAGCCCCAGCATTTT
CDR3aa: CASSDGGGNQPQHF

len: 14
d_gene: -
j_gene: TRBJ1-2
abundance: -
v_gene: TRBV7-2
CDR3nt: TGTGCCAGCAGCTGGGGGGTCACTAACTATGGCTACACCTTC
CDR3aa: CASSWGVTNYGYTF

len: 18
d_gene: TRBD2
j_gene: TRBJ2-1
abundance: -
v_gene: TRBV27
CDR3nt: TGTGCCAGCAGTTCGAAAAGCCGGGGACTAGCGGGAGTGGATGAGCAGTTCTTC
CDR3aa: CASSSKSRGLAGVDEQFF

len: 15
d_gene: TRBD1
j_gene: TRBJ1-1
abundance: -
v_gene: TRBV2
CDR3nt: TGTGCCAGCAGCCCCGGACAGGGGGGTGGGACTGAAGCTTTCTTT
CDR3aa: CASSPGQGGGTEAFF

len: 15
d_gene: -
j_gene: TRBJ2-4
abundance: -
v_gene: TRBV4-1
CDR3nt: TGCGCCAGCAGCCAGTTTAGGGACGAGAAAAACATTCAGTACTTC
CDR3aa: CASSQFRDEKNIQYF

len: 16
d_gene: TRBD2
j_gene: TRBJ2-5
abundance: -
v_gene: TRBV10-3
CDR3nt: TGTGCCATCAGTGAGAAGGGCGGGGCGGGAGGAGAGACCCAGTACTTC
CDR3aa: CAISEKGGAGGETQYF

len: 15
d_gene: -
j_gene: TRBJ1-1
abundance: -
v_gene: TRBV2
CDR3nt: TGTGCCAGCATCGAGGTGGCCAGGGCGAACACTGAAGCTTTCTTT
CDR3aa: CASIEVARANTEAFF

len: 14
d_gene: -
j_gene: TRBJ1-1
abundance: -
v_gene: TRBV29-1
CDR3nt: TGCAGCGTTGAGGCCCAGGGGCGGGGGACTGAAGCTTTCTTT
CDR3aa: CSVEAQGRGTEAFF

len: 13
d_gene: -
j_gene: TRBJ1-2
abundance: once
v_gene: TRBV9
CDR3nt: TGTGCCAGCAGCGTAGTGGGGGGGTATGGCTACACCTTC
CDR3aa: CASSVVGGYGYTF

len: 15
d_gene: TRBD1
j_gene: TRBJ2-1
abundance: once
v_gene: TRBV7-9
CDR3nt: TGTGCCAGCATCCACGGGACAGGGTATTACAATGAGCAGTTCTTC
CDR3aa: CASIHGTGYYNEQFF

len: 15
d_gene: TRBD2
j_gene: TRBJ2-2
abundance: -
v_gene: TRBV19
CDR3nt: TGTGCCAGTATGGGGACTAGCCTGAACACCGGGGAGCTGTTTTTT
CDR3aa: CASMGTSLNTGELFF

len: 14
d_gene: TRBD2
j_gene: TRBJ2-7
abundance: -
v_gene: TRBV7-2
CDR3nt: TGTGCCAGCAGCTCCGGACTAGCGGGAAGCGAGCAGTACTTC
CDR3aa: CASSSGLAGSEQYF

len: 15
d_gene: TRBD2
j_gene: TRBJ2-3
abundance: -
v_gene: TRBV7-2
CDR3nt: TGTGCCAGCAGCTGGCTAGCGGGGGGCACAGATACGCAGTATTTT
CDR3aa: CASSWLAGGTDTQYF